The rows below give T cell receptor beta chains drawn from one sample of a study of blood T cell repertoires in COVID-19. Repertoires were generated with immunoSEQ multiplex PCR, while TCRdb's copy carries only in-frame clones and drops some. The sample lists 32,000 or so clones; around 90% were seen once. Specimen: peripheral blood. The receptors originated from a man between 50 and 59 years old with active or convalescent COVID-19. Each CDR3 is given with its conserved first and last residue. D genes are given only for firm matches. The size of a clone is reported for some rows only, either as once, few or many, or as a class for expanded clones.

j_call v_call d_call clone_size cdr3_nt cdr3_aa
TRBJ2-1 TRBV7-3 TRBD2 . TGTGCCAGCAGCTCAGCGGGAGGGCGTACCGGTGAGCAGTTCTTC CASSSAGGRTGEQFF
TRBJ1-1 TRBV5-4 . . TGTGCCACAGGATACAGGGAAGTTAACACTGAAGCTTTCTTT CATGYREVNTEAFF
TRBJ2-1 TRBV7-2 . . TGTGCCAGCAGCTTCCGGGACTGGTACAATGAGCAGTTCTTC CASSFRDWYNEQFF
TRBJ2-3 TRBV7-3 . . TGTGCCAGCAGCTTTCCCGAGGGCCGTAACGATACGCAGTATTTT CASSFPEGRNDTQYF
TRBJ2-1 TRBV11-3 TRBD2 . TGTGCCAGCAGCTTGGGCTGGGCTAGCGGAGAATTCAATGAGCAGTTCTTC CASSLGWASGEFNEQFF
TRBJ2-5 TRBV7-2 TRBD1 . TGTGCCAGCAGCTTAGGTTTGGACGGGGGACAGGGAGGAGAGACCCAGTACTTC CASSLGLDGGQGGETQYF
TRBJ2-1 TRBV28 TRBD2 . TGTGCCACCCTCCCGCGGGGGGCCGGGACTAGCGGGAGCTCCTACAATGAGCAGTTCTTC CATLPRGAGTSGSSYNEQFF
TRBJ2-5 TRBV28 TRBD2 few TGTGCCAGCAGTTTATCCCCCCTAGCGGGAAATTACCAAGAGACCCAGTACTTC CASSLSPLAGNYQETQYF
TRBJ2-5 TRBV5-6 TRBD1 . TGTGCCAGCAGCTACGGGGACAGGGGTGTAGAGACCCAGTACTTC CASSYGDRGVETQYF
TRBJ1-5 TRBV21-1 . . TGTGCCAGCAGCGGAACAGGGGGTTTCATCAATCAGCCCCAGCATTTT CASSGTGGFINQPQHF
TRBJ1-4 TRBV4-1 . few TGCGCCAGCAGCCAGGGGGGGGCCGGTGAAAAACTGTTTTTT CASSQGGAGEKLFF
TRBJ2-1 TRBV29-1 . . TGCAGCGTTCGGGGTGAAAGCTCCTACAATGAGCAGTTCTTC CSVRGESSYNEQFF
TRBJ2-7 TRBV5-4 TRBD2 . TGTGCCAGCAGCCGACTAGCGGGGCTGCCCTACGAGCAGTACTTC CASSRLAGLPYEQYF
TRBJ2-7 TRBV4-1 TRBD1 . TGCGCCAGCAGCCCGGGACAGGCCCGCTCCTACGAGCAGTACTTC CASSPGQARSYEQYF
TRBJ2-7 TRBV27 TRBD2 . TGTGCCAGCAGTTCAATAGCGGGAGTGGTTTACGAGCAGTACTTC CASSSIAGVVYEQYF
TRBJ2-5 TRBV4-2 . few TGTGCCAGCAGCCAACAATTGTACCAAGAGACCCAGTACTTC CASSQQLYQETQYF
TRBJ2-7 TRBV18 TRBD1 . TGTGCCAGCTCACCCTTCGGACTTCAGGGGGCCTACGAGCAGTACTTC CASSPFGLQGAYEQYF
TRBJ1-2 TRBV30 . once TGTGCCTGGAGTGTGACAGCTCTTTTGACCATCGGGGGCTACACCTTC CAWSVTALLTIGGYTF
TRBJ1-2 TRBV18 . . TGTGCCAGCTCACCCTCCCATGGCTACACCTTC CASSPSHGYTF
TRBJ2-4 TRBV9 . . TGTGCCAGCAGCGTTGGAGGGAGTGGGGTGGGGAACATTCAGTACTTC CASSVGGSGVGNIQYF
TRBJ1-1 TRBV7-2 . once TGTGCCAGCAGCTTATGGGGAGGGGACACTGAAGCTTTCTTT CASSLWGGDTEAFF
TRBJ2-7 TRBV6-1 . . TGTGCCAGCAGTGAACTTGGACAGAGCTACGAGCAGTACTTC CASSELGQSYEQYF
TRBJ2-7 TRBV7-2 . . TGTGCCAGCAGCTTAGGTGTGGCCACAGCAATTTACGAGCAGTACTTC CASSLGVATAIYEQYF
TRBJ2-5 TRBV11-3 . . TGTGCCAGCAGCTTGGGCATTTTAGAGACCCAGTACTTC CASSLGILETQYF
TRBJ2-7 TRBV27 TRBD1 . TGTGCCAGCAGTTTCGGACAGGTCTACGAGCAGTACTTC CASSFGQVYEQYF
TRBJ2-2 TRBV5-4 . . TGTGCCAGCAGCTTGGGAGACAGTTCGGAGCTGTTTTTT CASSLGDSSELFF
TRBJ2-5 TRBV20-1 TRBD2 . TGCAGTGCTAGTCAAGCGGGAATGAGGGAGACCCAGTACTTC CSASQAGMRETQYF
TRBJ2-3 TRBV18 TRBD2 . TGTGCCAGCTCACTAGCGGGAGGCGCAGATACGCAGTATTTT CASSLAGGADTQYF
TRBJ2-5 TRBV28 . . TGTGCCAGCAGTTTAACGCCAGGGGGCGGGGGGGTGCAAGAGACCCAGTACTTC CASSLTPGGGGVQETQYF
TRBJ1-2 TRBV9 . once TGTGCCAGCAGCCCCCACCCTTGGGAGGCTAACTATGGCTACACCTTC CASSPHPWEANYGYTF
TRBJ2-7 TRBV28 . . TGTGCCAGCAGTTTACTGGAGAGCTACGAGCAGTACTTC CASSLLESYEQYF
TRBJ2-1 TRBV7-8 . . TGTGCCAGCAGCGACCCTAGGGGGGGAATCGACAATGAGCAGTTCTTC CASSDPRGGIDNEQFF
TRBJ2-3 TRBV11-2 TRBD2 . TGTGCCAGCAGCCCTAGCGGGAGGGTCGCAGATACGCAGTATTTT CASSPSGRVADTQYF
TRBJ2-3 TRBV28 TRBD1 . TGTGCCAGCAGTTTATGGGGACAGGACACAGATACGCAGTATTTT CASSLWGQDTDTQYF
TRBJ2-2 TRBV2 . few TGTGCCAGCACTTACGGGGCCGGGGAGCTGTTTTTT CASTYGAGELFF
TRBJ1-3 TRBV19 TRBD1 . TGTGCCAGTAGCCGAGGGACAGCCAGCTCTGGAAACACCATATATTTT CASSRGTASSGNTIYF
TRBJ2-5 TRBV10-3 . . TGTGCCATCAGTGAGCCGGGGAGAGGGGGAGAGACCCAGTACTTC CAISEPGRGGETQYF